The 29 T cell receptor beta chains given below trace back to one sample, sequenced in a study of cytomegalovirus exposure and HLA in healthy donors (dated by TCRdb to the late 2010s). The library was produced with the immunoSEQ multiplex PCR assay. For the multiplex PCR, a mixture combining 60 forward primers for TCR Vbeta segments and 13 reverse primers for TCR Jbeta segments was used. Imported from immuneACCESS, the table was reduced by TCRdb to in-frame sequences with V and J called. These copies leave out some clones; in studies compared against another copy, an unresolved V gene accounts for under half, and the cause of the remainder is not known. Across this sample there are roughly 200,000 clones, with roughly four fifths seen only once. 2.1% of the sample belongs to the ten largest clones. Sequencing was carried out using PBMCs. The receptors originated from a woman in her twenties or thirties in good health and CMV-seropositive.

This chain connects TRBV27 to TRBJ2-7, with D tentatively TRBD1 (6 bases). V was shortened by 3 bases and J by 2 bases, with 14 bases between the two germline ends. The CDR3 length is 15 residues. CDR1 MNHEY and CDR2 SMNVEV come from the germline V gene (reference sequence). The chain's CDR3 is CASSLGAGRTYEQYF. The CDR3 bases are TGTGCCAGCAGTTTGGGGGCGGGCAGGACCTACGAGCAGTACTTC.

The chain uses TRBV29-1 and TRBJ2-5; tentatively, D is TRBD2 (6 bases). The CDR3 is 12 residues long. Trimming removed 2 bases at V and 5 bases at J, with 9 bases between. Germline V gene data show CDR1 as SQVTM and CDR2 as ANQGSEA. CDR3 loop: CSVEMGRETQYF. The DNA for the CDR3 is TGCAGCGTTGAAATGGGGAGGGAGACCCAGTACTTC. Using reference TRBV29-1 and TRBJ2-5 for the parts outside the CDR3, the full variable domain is SAVISQKPSRDICQRGTSLTIQCQVDSQVTMMFWYRQQPGQSLTLIATANQGSEATYESGFVIDKFPISRPNLTFSTLTVSNMSPEDSSIYLCSVEMGRETQYFGPGTRLLVL.

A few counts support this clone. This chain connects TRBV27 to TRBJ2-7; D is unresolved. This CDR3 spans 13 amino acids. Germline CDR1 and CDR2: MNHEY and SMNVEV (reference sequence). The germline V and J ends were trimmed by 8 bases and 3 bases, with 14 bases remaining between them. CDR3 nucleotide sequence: TGTGCCAGCGGTCGGCGTGGAGACTACGAGCAGTACTTC. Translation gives CASGRRGDYEQYF.

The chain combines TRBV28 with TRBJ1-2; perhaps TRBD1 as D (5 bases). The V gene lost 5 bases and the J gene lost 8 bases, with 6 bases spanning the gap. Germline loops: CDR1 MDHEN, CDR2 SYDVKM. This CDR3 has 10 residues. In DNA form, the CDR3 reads TGTGCCAGCAGTCAGGGAGGCTACACCTTC. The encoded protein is CASSQGGYTF.

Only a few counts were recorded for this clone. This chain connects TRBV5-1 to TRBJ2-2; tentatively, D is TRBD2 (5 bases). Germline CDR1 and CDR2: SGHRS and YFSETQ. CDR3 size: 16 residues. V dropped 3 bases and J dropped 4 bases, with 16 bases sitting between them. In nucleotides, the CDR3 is TGCGCCAGCAGCTCCGACGAGGGCATGAGCACCGGGGAGCTGTTTTTT. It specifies CASSSDEGMSTGELFF.

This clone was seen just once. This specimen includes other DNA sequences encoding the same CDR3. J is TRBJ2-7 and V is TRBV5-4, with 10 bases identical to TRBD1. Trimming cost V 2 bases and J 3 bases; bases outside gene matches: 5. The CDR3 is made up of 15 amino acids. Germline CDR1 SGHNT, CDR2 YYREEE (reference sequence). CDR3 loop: CASSLPGTGVYEQYF. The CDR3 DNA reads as TGTGCCAGCAGCTTACCCGGGACAGGGGTCTACGAGCAGTACTTC.

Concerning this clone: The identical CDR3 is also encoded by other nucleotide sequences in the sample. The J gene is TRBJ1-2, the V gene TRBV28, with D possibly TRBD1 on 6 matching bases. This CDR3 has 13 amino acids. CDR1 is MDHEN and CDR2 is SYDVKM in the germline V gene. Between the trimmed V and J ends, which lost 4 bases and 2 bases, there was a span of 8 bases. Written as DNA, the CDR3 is TGTGCCAGCAGTTGGGGGGGCAACTATGGCTACACCTTC. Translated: CASSWGGNYGYTF.

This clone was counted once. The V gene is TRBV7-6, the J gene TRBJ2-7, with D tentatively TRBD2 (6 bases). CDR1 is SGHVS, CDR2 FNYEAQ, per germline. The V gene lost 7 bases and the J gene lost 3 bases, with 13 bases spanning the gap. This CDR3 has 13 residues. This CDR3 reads CASIPRRGYEQYF. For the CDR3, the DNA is TGTGCCAGCATCCCCCGGAGGGGCTACGAGCAGTACTTC.

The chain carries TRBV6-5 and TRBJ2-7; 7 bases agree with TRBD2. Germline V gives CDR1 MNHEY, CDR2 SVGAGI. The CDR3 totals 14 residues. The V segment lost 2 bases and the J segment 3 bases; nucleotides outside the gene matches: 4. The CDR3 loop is CASSYGRAGYEQYF. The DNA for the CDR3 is TGTGCCAGCAGTTACGGGAGGGCTGGCTACGAGCAGTACTTC.

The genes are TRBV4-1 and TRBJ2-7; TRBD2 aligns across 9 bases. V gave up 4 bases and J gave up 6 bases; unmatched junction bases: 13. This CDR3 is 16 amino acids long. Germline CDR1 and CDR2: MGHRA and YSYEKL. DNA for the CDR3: TGCGCCAGCAGCCCCCTCTCTAGCGGGATTCCGTCCGAGCAGTACTTC. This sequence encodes CASSPLSSGIPSEQYF.

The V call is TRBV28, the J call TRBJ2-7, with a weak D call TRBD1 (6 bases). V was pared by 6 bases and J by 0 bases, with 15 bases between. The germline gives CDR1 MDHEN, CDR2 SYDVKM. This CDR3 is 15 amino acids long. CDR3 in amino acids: CASSPTGLSSYEQYF. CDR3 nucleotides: TGTGCCAGCAGCCCAACAGGGCTGAGCTCCTACGAGCAGTACTTC.

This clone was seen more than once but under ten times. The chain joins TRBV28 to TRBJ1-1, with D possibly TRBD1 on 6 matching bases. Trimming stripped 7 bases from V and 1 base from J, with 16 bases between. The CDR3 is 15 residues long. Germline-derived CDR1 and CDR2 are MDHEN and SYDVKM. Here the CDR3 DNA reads TGTGCCAGCACCCGCGGCAGGGGCGCGAACACTGAAGCTTTCTTT. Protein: CASTRGRGANTEAFF.

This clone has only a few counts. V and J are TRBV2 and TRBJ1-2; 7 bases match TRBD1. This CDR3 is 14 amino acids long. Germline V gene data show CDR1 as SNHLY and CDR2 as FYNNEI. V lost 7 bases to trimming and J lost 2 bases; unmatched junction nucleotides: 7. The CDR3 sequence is CASIATGSNYGYTF. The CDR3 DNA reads TGTGCCAGCATCGCGACAGGGAGCAACTATGGCTACACCTTC.

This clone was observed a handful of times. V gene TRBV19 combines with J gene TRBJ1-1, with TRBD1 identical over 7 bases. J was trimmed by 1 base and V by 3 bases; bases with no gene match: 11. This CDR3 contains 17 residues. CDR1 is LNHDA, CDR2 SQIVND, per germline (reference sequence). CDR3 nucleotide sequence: TGTGCCAGTAGTATTAGGGGGCGAAAATTGGGGAACACTGAAGCTTTCTTT. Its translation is CASSIRGRKLGNTEAFF.

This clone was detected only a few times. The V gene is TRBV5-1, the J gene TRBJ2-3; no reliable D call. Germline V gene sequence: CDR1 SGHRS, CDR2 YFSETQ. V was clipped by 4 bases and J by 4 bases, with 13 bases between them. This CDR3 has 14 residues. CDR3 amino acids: CASSLGQDADTQYF. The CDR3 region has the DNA TGCGCCAGCAGCCTTGGGCAAGACGCAGATACGCAGTATTTT.

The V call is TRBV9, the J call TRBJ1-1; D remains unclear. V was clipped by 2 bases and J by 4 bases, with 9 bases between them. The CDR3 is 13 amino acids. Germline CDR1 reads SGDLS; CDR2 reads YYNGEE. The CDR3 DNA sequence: TGTGCCAGCAGCGTCCGACATTCCACTGAAGCTTTCTTT. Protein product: CASSVRHSTEAFF.

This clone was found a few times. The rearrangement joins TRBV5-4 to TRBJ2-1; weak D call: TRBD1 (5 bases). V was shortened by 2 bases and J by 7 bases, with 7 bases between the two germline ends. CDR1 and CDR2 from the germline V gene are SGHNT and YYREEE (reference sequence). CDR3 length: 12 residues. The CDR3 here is CASSLWTNEQFF. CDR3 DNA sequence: TGTGCCAGCAGCTTATGGACAAATGAGCAGTTCTTC.

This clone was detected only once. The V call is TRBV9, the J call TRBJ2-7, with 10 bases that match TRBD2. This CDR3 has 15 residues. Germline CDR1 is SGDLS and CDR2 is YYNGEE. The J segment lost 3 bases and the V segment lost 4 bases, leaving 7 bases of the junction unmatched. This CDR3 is CASSLRLAGVYEQYF. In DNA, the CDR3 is TGTGCCAGCAGCTTAAGACTAGCGGGTGTCTACGAGCAGTACTTC.

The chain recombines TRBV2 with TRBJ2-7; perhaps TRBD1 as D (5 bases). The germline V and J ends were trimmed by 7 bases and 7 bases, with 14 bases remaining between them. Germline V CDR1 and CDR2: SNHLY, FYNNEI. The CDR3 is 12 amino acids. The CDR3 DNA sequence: TGTGCCAGCAAGGGGATGTCAGGGGAGCAGTACTTC. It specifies CASKGMSGEQYF.

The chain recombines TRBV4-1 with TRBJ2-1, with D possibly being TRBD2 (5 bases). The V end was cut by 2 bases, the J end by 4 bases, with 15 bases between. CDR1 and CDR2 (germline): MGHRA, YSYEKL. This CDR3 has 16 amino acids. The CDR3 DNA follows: TGCGCCAGCAGCCAATTATGGGGTAGCGAATACAATGAGCAGTTCTTC. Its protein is CASSQLWGSEYNEQFF.

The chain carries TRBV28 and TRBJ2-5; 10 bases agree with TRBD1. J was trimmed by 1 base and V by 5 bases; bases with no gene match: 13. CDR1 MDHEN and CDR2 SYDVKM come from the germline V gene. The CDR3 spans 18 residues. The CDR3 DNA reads TGTGCCAGCAGTCCGACTCTCGGGACAGGGGCAAGCCAAGAGACCCAGTACTTC. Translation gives CASSPTLGTGASQETQYF.

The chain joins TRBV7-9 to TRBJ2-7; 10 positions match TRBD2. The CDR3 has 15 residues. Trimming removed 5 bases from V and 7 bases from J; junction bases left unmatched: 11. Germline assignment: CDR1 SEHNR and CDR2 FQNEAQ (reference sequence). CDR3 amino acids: CASSPPSGSTGEQYF. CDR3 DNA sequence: TGTGCCAGCAGCCCTCCTAGCGGGAGTACTGGAGAGCAGTACTTC.

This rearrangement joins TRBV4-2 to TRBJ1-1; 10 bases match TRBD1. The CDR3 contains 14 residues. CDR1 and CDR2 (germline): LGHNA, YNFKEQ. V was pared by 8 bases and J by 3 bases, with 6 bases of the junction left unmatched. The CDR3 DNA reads TGTGCCAGCGGTGGGACAGGGGATCACACTGAAGCTTTCTTT. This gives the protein CASGGTGDHTEAFF.

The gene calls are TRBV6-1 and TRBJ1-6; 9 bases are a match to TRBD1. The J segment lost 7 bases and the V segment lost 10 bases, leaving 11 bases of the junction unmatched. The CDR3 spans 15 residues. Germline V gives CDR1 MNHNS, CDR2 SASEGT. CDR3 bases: TGTGCCACTCTTTTTCTTGGGACAGGGAATTCACCCCTCCACTTT. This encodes CATLFLGTGNSPLHF.

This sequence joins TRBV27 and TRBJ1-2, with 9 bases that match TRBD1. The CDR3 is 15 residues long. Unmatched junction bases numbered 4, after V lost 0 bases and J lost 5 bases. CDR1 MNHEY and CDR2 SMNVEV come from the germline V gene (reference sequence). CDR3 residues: CASSLSWDRVYGYTF. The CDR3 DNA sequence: TGTGCCAGCAGTTTATCGTGGGACAGGGTTTATGGCTACACCTTC.

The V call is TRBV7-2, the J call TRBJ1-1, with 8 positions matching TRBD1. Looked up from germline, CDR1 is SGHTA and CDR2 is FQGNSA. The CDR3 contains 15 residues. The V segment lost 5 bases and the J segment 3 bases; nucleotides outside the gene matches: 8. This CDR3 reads CASSPPYRGDTEAFF. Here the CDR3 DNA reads TGTGCCAGCAGCCCACCGTACAGGGGGGACACTGAAGCTTTCTTT.

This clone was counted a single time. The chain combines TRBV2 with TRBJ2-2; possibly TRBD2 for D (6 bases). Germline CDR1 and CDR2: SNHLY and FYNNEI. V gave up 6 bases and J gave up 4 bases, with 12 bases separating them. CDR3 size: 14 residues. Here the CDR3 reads CASRGLQVTGELFF. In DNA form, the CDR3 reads TGTGCCAGCAGGGGACTCCAGGTCACCGGGGAGCTGTTTTTT.

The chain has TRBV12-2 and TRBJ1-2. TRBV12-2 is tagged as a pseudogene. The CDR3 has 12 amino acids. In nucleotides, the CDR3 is TGTGCAAGTCGCTTATCCTACTATGGCTACACCTTC. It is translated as CASRLSYYGYTF.

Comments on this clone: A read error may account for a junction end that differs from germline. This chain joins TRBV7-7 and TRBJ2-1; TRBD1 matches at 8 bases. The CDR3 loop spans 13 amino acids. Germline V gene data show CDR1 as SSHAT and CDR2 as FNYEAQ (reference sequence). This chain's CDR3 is CASSLTGDNEQFF. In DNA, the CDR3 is TGTGCTAGCAGCTTGACAGGGGACAATGAGCAGTTCTTC. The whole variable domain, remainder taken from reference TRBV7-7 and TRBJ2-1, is GAGVSQSPRYKVTKRGQDVTLRCDPISSHATLYWYQQALGQGPEFLTYFNYEAQPDKSGLPSDRFSAERPEGSISTLTIQRTEQRDSAMYRCASSLTGDNEQFFGPGTRLTVL.